This TCR beta chain appears in the sequencing data of a study of blood T cell repertoires in COVID-19. Background on the study: Sites in the United States, Italy and Spain provided acute and convalescent COVID-19 samples. Nucleic acid was either cDNA or gDNA, and it came from T cells, B-cell-depleted T cells, or PBMCs.

Method: immunoSEQ multiplex PCR; TCRdb's copy keeps in-frame clones and lacks some. The data contain about 220,000 clones, 70% to 90% of them singletons. The CDR3 covers 15 residues. The germline V gene encodes CDR1 MNHEY and CDR2 SVGAGI. With 0 bases clipped from V and 5 bases from J, the junction kept 4 bases outside the gene matches. To note about this clone: Other DNA sequences in this sample translate to the same CDR3.

The chain links TRBV6-5 to TRBJ1-1; 9 positions agree with TRBD1. The sequence was obtained from a man aged 35-49 years with acute or convalescent COVID-19. Sequencing was carried out using peripheral blood. CDR3 amino acids: CASSYSNRGRTEAFF. The DNA for the CDR3 is TGTGCCAGCAGTTACTCCAACAGGGGGCGAACTGAAGCTTTCTTT.